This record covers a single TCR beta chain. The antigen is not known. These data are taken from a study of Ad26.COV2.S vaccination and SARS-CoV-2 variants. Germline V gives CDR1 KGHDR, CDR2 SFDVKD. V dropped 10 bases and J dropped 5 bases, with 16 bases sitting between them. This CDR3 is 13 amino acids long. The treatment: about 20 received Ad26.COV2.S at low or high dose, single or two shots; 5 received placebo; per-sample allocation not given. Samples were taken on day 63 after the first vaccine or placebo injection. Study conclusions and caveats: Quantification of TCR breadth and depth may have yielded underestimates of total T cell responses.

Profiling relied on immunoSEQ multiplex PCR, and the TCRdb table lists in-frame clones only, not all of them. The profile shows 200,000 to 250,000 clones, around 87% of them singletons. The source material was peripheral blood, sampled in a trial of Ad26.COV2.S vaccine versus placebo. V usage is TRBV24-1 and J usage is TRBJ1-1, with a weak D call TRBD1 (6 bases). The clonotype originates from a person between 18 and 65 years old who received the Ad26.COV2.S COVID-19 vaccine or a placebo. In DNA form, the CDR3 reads TGTGCCACTAAAGGGGGGAGAGAGACTGAAGCTTTCTTT. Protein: CATKGGRETEAFF.